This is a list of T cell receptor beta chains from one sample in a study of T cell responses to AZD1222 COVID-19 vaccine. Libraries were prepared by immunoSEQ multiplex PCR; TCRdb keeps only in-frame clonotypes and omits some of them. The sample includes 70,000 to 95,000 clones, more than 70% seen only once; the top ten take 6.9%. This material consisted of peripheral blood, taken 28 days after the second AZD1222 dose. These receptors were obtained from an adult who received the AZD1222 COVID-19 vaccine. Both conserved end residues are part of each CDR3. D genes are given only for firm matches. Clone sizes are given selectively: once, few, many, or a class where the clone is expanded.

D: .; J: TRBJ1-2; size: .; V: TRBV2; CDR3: CASSEGRAAYGYTF; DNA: TGTGCCAGCAGTGAAGGCAGGGCGGCCTATGGCTACACCTTC
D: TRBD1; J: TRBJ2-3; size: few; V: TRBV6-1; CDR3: CASSEGTGHTDTQYF; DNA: TGTGCCAGCAGTGAAGGGACAGGGCACACAGATACGCAGTATTTT
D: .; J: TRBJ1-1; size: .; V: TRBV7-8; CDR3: CASSLVRVGNTEAFF; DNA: TGTGCCAGCAGCTTAGTAAGGGTTGGAAACACTGAAGCTTTCTTT
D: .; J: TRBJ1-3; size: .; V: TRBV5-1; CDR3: CASSMAGFSGNTIYF; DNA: TGCGCCAGCAGTATGGCAGGATTCTCTGGAAACACCATATATTTT
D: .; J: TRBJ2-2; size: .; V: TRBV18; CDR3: CASSPISVDTGELFF; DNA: TGTGCCAGCTCACCAATTAGCGTTGACACCGGGGAGCTGTTTTTT
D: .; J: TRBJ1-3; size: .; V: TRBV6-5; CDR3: CASSYEARSGNTIYF; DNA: TGTGCCAGCAGTTACGAGGCACGCTCTGGAAACACCATATATTTT
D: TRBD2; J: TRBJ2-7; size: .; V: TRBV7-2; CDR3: CASSLGSGWIYEQYF; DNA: TGTGCCAGCAGCTTAGGTAGCGGGTGGATCTACGAGCAGTACTTC
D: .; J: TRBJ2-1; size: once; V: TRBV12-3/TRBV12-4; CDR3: CASSFRGRAEQFF; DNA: TGTGCCAGCAGTTTCCGGGGCAGGGCCGAGCAGTTCTTC
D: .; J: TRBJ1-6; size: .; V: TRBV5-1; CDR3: CASSVQPDNSPLHF; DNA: TGCGCCAGCAGCGTTCAGCCCGATAATTCACCCCTCCACTTT
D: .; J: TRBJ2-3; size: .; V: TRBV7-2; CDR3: CASSPGGRGQDTQYF; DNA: TGTGCCAGCAGCCCGGGAGGGAGGGGGCAAGATACGCAGTATTTT
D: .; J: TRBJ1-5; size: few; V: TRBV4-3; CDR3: CASSQEVTDQPQHF; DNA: TGCGCCAGCAGCCAAGAAGTAACCGATCAGCCCCAGCATTTT
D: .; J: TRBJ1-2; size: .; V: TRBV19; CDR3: CASIGQSYGYTF; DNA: TGTGCCAGTATAGGGCAGTCCTATGGCTACACCTTC
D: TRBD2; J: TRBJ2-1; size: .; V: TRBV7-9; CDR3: CASSLTSGRYNEQFF; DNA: TGTGCCAGCAGCTTGACTAGCGGGAGATACAATGAGCAGTTCTTC
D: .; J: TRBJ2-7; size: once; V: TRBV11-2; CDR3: CASSILASPLLSSYEQYF; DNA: TGTGCCAGCAGCATTCTAGCGTCCCCGTTATTAAGCTCCTACGAGCAGTACTTC
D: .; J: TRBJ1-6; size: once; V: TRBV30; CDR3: CAWTKGNNSPLHF; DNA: TGTGCCTGGACCAAGGGGAATAATTCACCCCTCCACTTT
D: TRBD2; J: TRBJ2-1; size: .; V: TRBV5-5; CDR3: CASSLATSGVYNEQFF; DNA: TGTGCCAGCAGCTTGGCCACTAGCGGGGTCTACAATGAGCAGTTCTTC
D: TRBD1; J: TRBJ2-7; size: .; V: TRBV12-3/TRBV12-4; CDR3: CASSLRGREYF; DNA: TGTGCCAGCAGTTTAAGGGGGCGGGAGTACTTC
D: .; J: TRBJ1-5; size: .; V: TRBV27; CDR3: CASREGWGNQPQHF; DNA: TGTGCCAGCAGGGAGGGATGGGGCAATCAGCCCCAGCATTTT
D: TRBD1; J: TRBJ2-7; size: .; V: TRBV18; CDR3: CASSPRDRSYEQYF; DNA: TGTGCCAGCTCACCACGGGACAGGTCTTACGAGCAGTACTTC
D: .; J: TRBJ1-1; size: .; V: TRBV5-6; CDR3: CASSFMMDRLNTEAFF; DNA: TGTGCCAGCAGTTTTATGATGGACAGACTGAACACTGAAGCTTTCTTT
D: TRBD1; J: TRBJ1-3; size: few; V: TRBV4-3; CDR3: CASSPGTGVSGNTIYF; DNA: TGCGCCAGCAGCCCTGGGACAGGAGTTTCTGGAAACACCATATATTTT
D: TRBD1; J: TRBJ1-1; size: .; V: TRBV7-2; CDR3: CASSLVPGTGGAGTEAFF; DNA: TGTGCCAGCAGCTTAGTCCCCGGGACAGGGGGCGCGGGAACTGAAGCTTTCTTT
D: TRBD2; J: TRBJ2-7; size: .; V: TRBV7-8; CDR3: CASSTRPRISSGGSREQYF; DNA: TGTGCCAGCAGCACCCGACCACGAATCTCTAGCGGGGGAAGTCGCGAGCAGTACTTC
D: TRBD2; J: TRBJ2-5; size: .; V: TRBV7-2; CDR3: CASSLDLAGGNRKTQYF; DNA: TGTGCCAGCAGCTTAGACCTAGCGGGAGGTAATCGGAAGACCCAGTACTTC
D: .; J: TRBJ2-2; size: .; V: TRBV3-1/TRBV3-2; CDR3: CASYATDGPNTGELFF; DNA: TGTGCCAGCTATGCAACGGACGGCCCGAACACCGGGGAGCTGTTTTTT
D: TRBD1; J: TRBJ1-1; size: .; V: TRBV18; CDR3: CASSQGQGGNTEAFF; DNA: TGTGCCAGCTCACAGGGACAGGGGGGGAACACTGAAGCTTTCTTT
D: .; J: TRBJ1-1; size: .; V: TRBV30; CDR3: CAWSVVTEAFF; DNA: TGTGCCTGGAGTGTAGTCACTGAAGCTTTCTTT
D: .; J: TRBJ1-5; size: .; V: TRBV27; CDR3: CASKEGFGNQPQHF; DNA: TGTGCCAGCAAGGAGGGTTTTGGCAATCAGCCCCAGCATTTT
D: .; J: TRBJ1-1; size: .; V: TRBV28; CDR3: CASSRPQENTEAFF; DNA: TGTGCCAGCAGTCGACCTCAAGAGAACACTGAAGCTTTCTTT
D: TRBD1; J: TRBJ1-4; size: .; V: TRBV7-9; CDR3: CASSHRGQTNEKLFF; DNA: TGTGCCAGCAGCCACAGGGGGCAGACTAATGAAAAACTGTTTTTT